The rows below give T cell receptor beta chains drawn from one sample of a study of sequential checkpoint blockade in melanoma. This table comes from immunoSEQ multiplex PCR, and its TCRdb copy is limited to in-frame clones, with some not included. The sample lists around 21,000 clones; around 82% were seen once. This specimen was CD8+ T cells sorted from blood (inferred from file names), taken from a patient given nivolumab and ipilimumab in sequence. The receptor set was obtained from a human donor with melanoma. CDR3s include the opening cysteine and the closing phenylalanine or tryptophan. The D gene is left open where the match is weak. Rows give clone size only sometimes, using once, few, many, or a class for an expanded clone.

j_gene: TRBJ2-7
v_gene: TRBV5-6
d_gene: .
abundance: .
CDR3nt: TGTGCCAGCAGCACCTATTCCACCGCCCACGAGCAGTACTTC
CDR3aa: CASSTYSTAHEQYF

j_gene: TRBJ2-5
v_gene: TRBV28
d_gene: .
abundance: .
CDR3nt: TGTGCCAGCAGTCCGGTACAAGAGACCCAGTACTTC
CDR3aa: CASSPVQETQYF

j_gene: TRBJ1-2
v_gene: TRBV6-5
d_gene: .
abundance: .
CDR3nt: TGTGCCAGCAGTTACTCGTTGTCAGGATCCCATGATGGCTACACCTTC
CDR3aa: CASSYSLSGSHDGYTF

j_gene: TRBJ2-1
v_gene: TRBV2
d_gene: TRBD2
abundance: .
CDR3nt: TGTGCCAGCAGGAATCCGGGACTAGCGGTTCATGAGCAGTTCTTC
CDR3aa: CASRNPGLAVHEQFF

j_gene: TRBJ1-1
v_gene: TRBV4-3
d_gene: .
abundance: .
CDR3nt: TGCGCCAGCAGCCATTATAAGAACACTGAAGCTTTCTTT
CDR3aa: CASSHYKNTEAFF

j_gene: TRBJ2-5
v_gene: TRBV11-2
d_gene: TRBD2
abundance: .
CDR3nt: TGTGCCAGCAACCCACGACTAGCGGGGGAGGAGACCCAGTACTTC
CDR3aa: CASNPRLAGEETQYF

j_gene: TRBJ2-1
v_gene: TRBV4-2
d_gene: TRBD2
abundance: .
CDR3nt: TGTGCCAGCAGCCAAGATCTTGCGGGGGTACTATACAATGAGCAGTTCTTC
CDR3aa: CASSQDLAGVLYNEQFF

j_gene: TRBJ1-3
v_gene: TRBV4-3
d_gene: .
abundance: once
CDR3nt: TGCGCCAGCAGCCAAGATACATTTGGAAACACCATATATTTT
CDR3aa: CASSQDTFGNTIYF

j_gene: TRBJ2-7
v_gene: TRBV27
d_gene: TRBD1
abundance: .
CDR3nt: TGTGCCAGCAGTTCTAGGACAGGGGCCTACGAGCAGTACTTC
CDR3aa: CASSSRTGAYEQYF

j_gene: TRBJ1-4
v_gene: TRBV7-6
d_gene: .
abundance: .
CDR3nt: TGTGCCAGCAGCTCCGGGGGGGGTTTGAATGAAAAACTGTTTTTT
CDR3aa: CASSSGGGLNEKLFF

j_gene: TRBJ1-1
v_gene: TRBV11-3
d_gene: .
abundance: .
CDR3nt: TGTGCCAGCAGCCAAAGGGGAAACACTGAAGCTTTCTTT
CDR3aa: CASSQRGNTEAFF

j_gene: TRBJ2-3
v_gene: TRBV28
d_gene: TRBD2
abundance: .
CDR3nt: TGTGCCAGCAGCTCATTCGTAGCGGGGGTTTCCAACACAGATACGCAGTATTTT
CDR3aa: CASSSFVAGVSNTDTQYF

j_gene: TRBJ2-7
v_gene: TRBV6-5
d_gene: TRBD1
abundance: .
CDR3nt: TGTGCCAGCAGCCCATCCGGGACAGGGGGAGCCGAGCAGTACTTC
CDR3aa: CASSPSGTGGAEQYF

j_gene: TRBJ2-7
v_gene: TRBV14
d_gene: .
abundance: .
CDR3nt: TGTGCCAGCAGCCAAGGGGTTGGCAGGGCTTACTTC
CDR3aa: CASSQGVGRAYF

j_gene: TRBJ1-3
v_gene: TRBV21-1
d_gene: .
abundance: many
CDR3nt: TGTGCCAGCAGCAAAGGGTCGGGACAGGGGTTAGGAAACACCATATATTTT
CDR3aa: CASSKGSGQGLGNTIYF

j_gene: TRBJ1-1
v_gene: TRBV9
d_gene: TRBD1
abundance: .
CDR3nt: TGTGCCAGCAGCGTAGCTACGGGGACAGCCACTGAAGCTTTCTTT
CDR3aa: CASSVATGTATEAFF

j_gene: TRBJ2-1
v_gene: TRBV11-3
d_gene: .
abundance: .
CDR3nt: TGTGCCAGCAGCTTAGCGAGGTACAATGAGCAGTTCTTC
CDR3aa: CASSLARYNEQFF

j_gene: TRBJ1-4
v_gene: TRBV27
d_gene: .
abundance: .
CDR3nt: TGTGCCAGCAAGCTGGGGGCAAGTGAAAAACTGTTTTTT
CDR3aa: CASKLGASEKLFF

j_gene: TRBJ1-5
v_gene: TRBV5-8
d_gene: .
abundance: .
CDR3nt: TGCGCCAGCAGCCAAGATGTATCGGGATTCAATCAGCCCCAGCATTTT
CDR3aa: CASSQDVSGFNQPQHF

j_gene: TRBJ1-1
v_gene: TRBV2
d_gene: TRBD1
abundance: .
CDR3nt: TGTGCCAGCAGTGAAGGAGGACAGGCTTATAACACTGAAGCTTTCTTT
CDR3aa: CASSEGGQAYNTEAFF

j_gene: TRBJ2-7
v_gene: TRBV29-1
d_gene: .
abundance: .
CDR3nt: TGCAGCGTTGAAGGTCACAGAGACTACGAGCAGTACTTC
CDR3aa: CSVEGHRDYEQYF

j_gene: TRBJ1-2
v_gene: TRBV27
d_gene: TRBD1
abundance: .
CDR3nt: TGTGCCAGCAGTTTAAGGACAGGGGCCATTTTGGGCTACACCTTC
CDR3aa: CASSLRTGAILGYTF

j_gene: TRBJ1-5
v_gene: TRBV5-6
d_gene: TRBD1
abundance: .
CDR3nt: TGTGCCAGCAGCTTATCTCGTCGAACAGGGGAAGATAGCAATCAGCCCCAGCATTTT
CDR3aa: CASSLSRRTGEDSNQPQHF

j_gene: TRBJ2-5
v_gene: TRBV5-1
d_gene: TRBD1
abundance: .
CDR3nt: TGCGCCAGCAGCTTACCCGGGACAGGTCTCTATAAAGAGACCCAGTACTTC
CDR3aa: CASSLPGTGLYKETQYF

j_gene: TRBJ2-7
v_gene: TRBV5-6
d_gene: .
abundance: .
CDR3nt: TGTGCCAGCAGCTCCGAGTTCCGGGACATCTCCTACGAGCAGTACTTC
CDR3aa: CASSSEFRDISYEQYF

j_gene: TRBJ1-6
v_gene: TRBV5-6
d_gene: TRBD1
abundance: .
CDR3nt: TGTGCCAGCAGCTCCGGACAGGAGAGGTATAATTCACCCCTCCACTTT
CDR3aa: CASSSGQERYNSPLHF

j_gene: TRBJ2-2
v_gene: TRBV19
d_gene: .
abundance: .
CDR3nt: TGTGCCAGTAGTATAGGAGGCACCGGGGAGCTGTTTTTT
CDR3aa: CASSIGGTGELFF

j_gene: TRBJ2-7
v_gene: TRBV5-5
d_gene: TRBD1
abundance: .
CDR3nt: TGTGCCAGCAGCCCGGGACAGTACGAGCAGTACTTC
CDR3aa: CASSPGQYEQYF